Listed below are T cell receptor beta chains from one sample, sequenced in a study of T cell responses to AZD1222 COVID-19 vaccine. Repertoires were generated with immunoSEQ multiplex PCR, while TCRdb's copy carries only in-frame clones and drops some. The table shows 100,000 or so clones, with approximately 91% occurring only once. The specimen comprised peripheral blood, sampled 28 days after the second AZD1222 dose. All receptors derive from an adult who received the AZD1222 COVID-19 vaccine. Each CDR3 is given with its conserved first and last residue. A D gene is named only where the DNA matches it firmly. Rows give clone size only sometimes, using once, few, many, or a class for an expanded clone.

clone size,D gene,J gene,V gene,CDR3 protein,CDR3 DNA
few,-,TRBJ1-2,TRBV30,CAWTSGAYGYTF,TGTGCCTGGACTTCTGGGGCCTATGGCTACACCTTC
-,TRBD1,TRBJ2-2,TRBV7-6,CASSPTGGAKPGELFF,TGTGCCAGCAGCCCGACAGGGGGCGCGAAGCCCGGGGAGCTGTTTTTT
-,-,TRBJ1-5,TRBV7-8,CASSLALYRSGYSNQPQHF,TGTGCCAGCAGCTTAGCGCTTTACCGTTCAGGTTATAGCAATCAGCCCCAGCATTTT
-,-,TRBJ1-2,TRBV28,CASSLVSPGSYGYTF,TGTGCCAGCAGTTTAGTGTCTCCCGGTAGCTATGGCTACACCTTC
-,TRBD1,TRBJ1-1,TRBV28,CASSLFGRGHTEAFF,TGTGCCAGCAGTTTATTCGGCAGGGGGCACACTGAAGCTTTCTTT
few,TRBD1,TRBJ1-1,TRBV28,CASSFDRDRPGNTEAFF,TGTGCCAGCAGTTTCGACAGGGATCGTCCAGGGAACACTGAAGCTTTCTTT
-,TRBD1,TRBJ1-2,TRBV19,CASREVGQGNGGYTF,TGTGCCAGTAGGGAGGTGGGACAGGGGAATGGTGGCTACACCTTC
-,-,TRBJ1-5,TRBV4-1,CASSHIGRARAGQPQHF,TGCGCCAGCAGCCACATAGGTAGGGCCCGCGCGGGTCAGCCCCAGCATTTT
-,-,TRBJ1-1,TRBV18,CASSPRGMNTEAFF,TGTGCCAGCTCACCACGAGGAATGAACACTGAAGCTTTCTTT
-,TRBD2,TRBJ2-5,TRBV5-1,CASSVAGGPQETQYF,TGCGCCAGCAGCGTAGCGGGGGGGCCTCAAGAGACCCAGTACTTC
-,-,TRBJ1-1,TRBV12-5,CASGLVPGGVDTEAFF,TGTGCTAGTGGTTTGGTACCGGGGGGCGTGGACACTGAAGCTTTCTTT
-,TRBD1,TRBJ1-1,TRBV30,CAWNRGQPTEAFF,TGTGCCTGGAACAGGGGACAACCCACTGAAGCTTTCTTT
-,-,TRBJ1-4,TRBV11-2,CASTRGRGSNEKLFF,TGTGCCAGCACCAGGGGACGGGGCAGTAATGAAAAACTGTTTTTT
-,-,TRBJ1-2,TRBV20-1,CSARAVYGYTF,TGCAGTGCTAGAGCTGTCTATGGCTACACCTTC
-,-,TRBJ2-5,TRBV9,CASSVGGDSRGGTQYF,TGTGCCAGCAGCGTAGGTGGGGACAGCCGGGGGGGGACCCAGTACTTC
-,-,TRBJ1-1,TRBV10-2,CASSRLEMNTEAFF,TGCGCCAGCTCCCGTTTAGAGATGAACACTGAAGCTTTCTTT
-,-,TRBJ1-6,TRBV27,CASSRQGSGSPLHF,TGTGCCAGCAGTAGGCAGGGGTCGGGGTCACCCCTCCACTTT
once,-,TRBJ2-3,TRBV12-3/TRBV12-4,CASWRTVADTQYF,TGTGCCAGTTGGAGGACTGTCGCAGATACGCAGTATTTT
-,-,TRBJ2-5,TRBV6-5,CASSRGLQETQYF,TGTGCCAGCAGTCGGGGCCTGCAAGAGACCCAGTACTTC
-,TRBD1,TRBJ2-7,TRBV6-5,CASSRTGEGIYEQYF,TGTGCCAGCAGTCGGACAGGGGAAGGGATCTACGAGCAGTACTTC
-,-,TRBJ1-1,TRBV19,CASRPQGRNTEAFF,TGTGCCAGTAGGCCTCAGGGGAGGAACACTGAAGCTTTCTTT
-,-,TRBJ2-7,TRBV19,CASSIRQGGEQYF,TGTGCCAGTAGTATACGGCAGGGGGGCGAGCAGTACTTC
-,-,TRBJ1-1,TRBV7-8,CASSYEVYTEAFF,TGTGCCAGCAGCTACGAGGTATACACTGAAGCTTTCTTT
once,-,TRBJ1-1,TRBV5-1,CASFAFDTPGTEAFF,TGCGCCAGCTTTGCGTTCGACACCCCGGGAACTGAAGCTTTCTTT
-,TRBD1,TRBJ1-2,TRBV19,CASSEGQGLFNYGYTF,TGTGCCAGTAGTGAGGGACAGGGGCTTTTTAACTATGGCTACACCTTC
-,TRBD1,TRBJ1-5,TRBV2,CASRTHRDRVQPQHF,TGTGCCAGCCGTACACACCGGGACAGGGTGCAGCCCCAGCATTTT
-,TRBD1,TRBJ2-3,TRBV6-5,CATQTGGRTDTQYF,TGTGCCACCCAGACAGGGGGCCGCACAGATACGCAGTATTTT
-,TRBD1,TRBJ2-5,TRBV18,CASSPTGTGAGETQYF,TGTGCCAGCTCACCGACCGGGACAGGGGCAGGAGAGACCCAGTACTTC
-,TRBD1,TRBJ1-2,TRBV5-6,CASRPRDRESGYTF,TGTGCCAGCAGACCCCGGGACAGGGAATCTGGCTACACCTTC
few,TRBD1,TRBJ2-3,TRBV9,CASSSRTGSDTQYF,TGTGCCAGCAGCTCCCGGACAGGATCCGATACGCAGTATTTT
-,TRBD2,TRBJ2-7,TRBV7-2,CASSWGGGSYEQYF,TGTGCCAGCAGCTGGGGCGGGGGGTCCTACGAGCAGTACTTC
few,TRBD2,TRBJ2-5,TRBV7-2,CASSGTSGGAGPRETQYF,TGTGCCAGCAGCGGGACTAGCGGGGGAGCCGGCCCTCGGGAGACCCAGTACTTC
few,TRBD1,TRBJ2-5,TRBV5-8,CASSLGRQGLQETQYF,TGTGCCAGCAGCTTGGGTAGACAGGGTCTCCAAGAGACCCAGTACTTC
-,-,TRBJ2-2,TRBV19,CASSIDGSRRTGELFF,TGTGCCAGTAGTATAGATGGGTCTAGGCGCACCGGGGAGCTGTTTTTT
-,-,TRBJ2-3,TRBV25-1,CASSEFDTQYF,TGTGCCAGCAGTGAATTTGATACGCAGTATTTT
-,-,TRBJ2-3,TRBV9,CASSVGLGDTDTQYF,TGTGCCAGCAGCGTAGGTCTGGGGGACACAGATACGCAGTATTTT
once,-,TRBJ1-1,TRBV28,CASSLRQMNTEAFF,TGTGCCAGCAGTTTAAGACAGATGAACACTGAAGCTTTCTTT
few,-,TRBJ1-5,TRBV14,CASSQDYRRGGNQPQHF,TGTGCCAGCAGCCAAGATTATCGTAGGGGGGGCAATCAGCCCCAGCATTTT
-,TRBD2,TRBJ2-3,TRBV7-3,CASSFGGAGDTQYF,TGTGCCAGCAGCTTCGGGGGGGCTGGAGATACGCAGTATTTT
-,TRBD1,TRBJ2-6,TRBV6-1,CASSDRDRGSGANVLTF,TGTGCCAGCAGTGACCGGGACAGGGGGTCTGGGGCCAACGTCCTGACTTTC
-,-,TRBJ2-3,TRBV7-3,CASSLGVNTDTQYF,TGTGCCAGCAGCTTAGGAGTAAACACAGATACGCAGTATTTT
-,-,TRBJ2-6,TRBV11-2,CASSFQQGGANVLTF,TGTGCCAGCAGCTTCCAACAAGGTGGGGCCAACGTCCTGACTTTC
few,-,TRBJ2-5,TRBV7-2,CASSVLGSQETQYF,TGTGCCAGCAGCGTACTAGGGTCCCAAGAGACCCAGTACTTC
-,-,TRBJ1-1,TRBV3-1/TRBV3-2,CASSPFGANTEAFF,TGTGCCAGCAGCCCCTTCGGGGCCAACACTGAAGCTTTCTTT
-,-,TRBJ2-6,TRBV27,CASRPGDSGANVLTF,TGTGCCAGCAGACCAGGGGACTCTGGGGCCAACGTCCTGACTTTC
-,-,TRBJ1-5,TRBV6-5,CASSSRPEGKPQHF,TGTGCCAGCAGTTCCCGGCCAGAGGGTAAGCCCCAGCATTTT
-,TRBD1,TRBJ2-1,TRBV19,CASSPPGQGREQFF,TGTGCCAGTAGTCCTCCGGGACAGGGGAGAGAGCAGTTCTTC
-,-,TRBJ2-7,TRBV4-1,CASSYKQGFEQYF,TGCGCCAGCAGCTATAAACAGGGCTTCGAGCAGTACTTC
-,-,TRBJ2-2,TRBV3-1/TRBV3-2,CASSQLLNTGELFF,TGTGCCAGCAGCCAACTCTTGAACACCGGGGAGCTGTTTTTT
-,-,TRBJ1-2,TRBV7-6,CASSLETYGYTF,TGTGCCAGCAGCTTAGAAACATATGGCTACACCTTC
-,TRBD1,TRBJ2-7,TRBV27,CASSSPRDRGYEQYF,TGTGCCAGCAGTTCGCCCCGGGACAGGGGATACGAGCAGTACTTC
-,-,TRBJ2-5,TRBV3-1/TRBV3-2,CASSQARRTDQYF,TGTGCCAGCAGCCAAGCTCGTAGGACGGACCAGTACTTC
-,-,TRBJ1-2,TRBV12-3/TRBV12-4,CASSFPDMAGYTF,TGTGCCAGCAGTTTTCCGGATATGGCCGGCTACACCTTC
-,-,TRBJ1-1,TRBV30,CAWSVSGATEAFF,TGTGCCTGGAGTGTGTCAGGGGCCACTGAAGCTTTCTTT
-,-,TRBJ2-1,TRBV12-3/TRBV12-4,CASSLPPDNEQFF,TGTGCCAGCAGCCTTCCCCCCGACAATGAGCAGTTCTTC
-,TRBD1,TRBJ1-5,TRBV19,CASSMGQGLAQPQHF,TGTGCCAGTAGTATGGGACAGGGTTTGGCTCAGCCCCAGCATTTT
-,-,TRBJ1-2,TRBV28,CASSFRGINYGYTF,TGTGCCAGCAGTTTCAGGGGTATTAACTATGGCTACACCTTC
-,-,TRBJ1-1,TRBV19,CASSIDWNGPQGNTEAFF,TGTGCCAGTAGTATAGATTGGAACGGACCTCAGGGGAACACTGAAGCTTTCTTT
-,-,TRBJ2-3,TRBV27,CASSFTTTAKEFNF,TGTGCCAGCAGCTTCACGACGACGGCTAAGGAGTTCAATTTT